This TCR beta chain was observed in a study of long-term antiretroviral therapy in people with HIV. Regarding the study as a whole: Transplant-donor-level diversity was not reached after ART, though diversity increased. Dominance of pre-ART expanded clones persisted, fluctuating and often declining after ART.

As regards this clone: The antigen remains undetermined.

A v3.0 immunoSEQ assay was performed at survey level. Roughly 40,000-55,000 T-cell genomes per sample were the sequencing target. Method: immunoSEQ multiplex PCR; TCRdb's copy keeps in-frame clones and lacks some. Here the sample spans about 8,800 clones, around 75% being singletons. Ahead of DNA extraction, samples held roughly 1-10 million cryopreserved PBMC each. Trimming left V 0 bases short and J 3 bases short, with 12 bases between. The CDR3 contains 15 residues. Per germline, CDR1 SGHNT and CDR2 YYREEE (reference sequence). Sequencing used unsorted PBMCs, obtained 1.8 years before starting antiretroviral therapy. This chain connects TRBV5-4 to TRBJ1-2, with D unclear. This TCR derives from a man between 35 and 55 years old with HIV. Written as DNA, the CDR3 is TGTGCCAGCAGCTTGGTGCCAGGCCCTTACTATGGCTACACCTTC. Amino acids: CASSLVPGPYYGYTF.